These T cell receptor beta chains were read from a single sample in a study of T cell responses to AZD1222 COVID-19 vaccine. Assay: immunoSEQ multiplex PCR; the TCRdb copy retains only in-frame clones and omits some. This repertoire shows roughly 170,000 clones, roughly nine tenths found once; its top ten account for approximately 2%. The starting material was peripheral blood, obtained on day 0 of AZD1222 vaccination. These receptors were obtained from an adult in good health. Each CDR3 is given with its conserved first and last residue. Fields, in order: J gene, D gene, clone size, V gene, CDR3 protein, CDR3 DNA. A D gene is named only where the DNA matches it firmly. Expanded clones get a size class; other rows say once, few or many, or leave the size out.

j_gene: TRBJ2-7; d_gene: -; abundance: -; v_gene: TRBV7-7; CDR3aa: CASSSRAGPTYEQYF; CDR3nt: TGTGCTAGCAGCTCCCGGGCGGGTCCAACCTACGAGCAGTACTTC
j_gene: TRBJ2-3; d_gene: -; abundance: -; v_gene: TRBV7-2; CDR3aa: CASSPPKGSTDTQYF; CDR3nt: TGTGCCAGCAGCCCCCCTAAGGGTAGCACAGATACGCAGTATTTT
j_gene: TRBJ1-2; d_gene: TRBD1; abundance: -; v_gene: TRBV19; CDR3aa: CASSIFRQGGDDGYTF; CDR3nt: TGTGCCAGTAGTATATTCCGACAGGGGGGTGACGATGGCTACACCTTC
j_gene: TRBJ2-1; d_gene: -; abundance: -; v_gene: TRBV4-2; CDR3aa: CASSQDLGREQFF; CDR3nt: TGTGCCAGCAGCCAAGATTTGGGTCGGGAGCAGTTCTTC
j_gene: TRBJ1-5; d_gene: -; abundance: -; v_gene: TRBV28; CDR3aa: CASSWDHSNQPQHF; CDR3nt: TGTGCCAGCAGTTGGGACCATAGCAATCAGCCCCAGCATTTT
j_gene: TRBJ1-1; d_gene: -; abundance: -; v_gene: TRBV2; CDR3aa: CASSEGARTEAFF; CDR3nt: TGTGCCAGCAGTGAGGGGGCGAGGACTGAAGCTTTCTTT
j_gene: TRBJ1-1; d_gene: -; abundance: -; v_gene: TRBV28; CDR3aa: CASRPFKDTEAFF; CDR3nt: TGTGCCAGCAGGCCTTTCAAGGACACTGAAGCTTTCTTT
j_gene: TRBJ2-1; d_gene: TRBD2; abundance: once; v_gene: TRBV19; CDR3aa: CASTGGLAGGIGEQFF; CDR3nt: TGTGCCAGTACCGGGGGACTAGCGGGCGGGATTGGGGAGCAGTTCTTC
j_gene: TRBJ2-5; d_gene: TRBD2; abundance: -; v_gene: TRBV7-9; CDR3aa: CASSIGTSGKKTQYF; CDR3nt: TGTGCCAGCAGCATAGGGACTAGCGGGAAGAAGACCCAGTACTTC
j_gene: TRBJ1-5; d_gene: TRBD1; abundance: -; v_gene: TRBV19; CDR3aa: CASTHFQGVGNQPQHF; CDR3nt: TGTGCCAGTACTCACTTCCAGGGGGTAGGGAATCAGCCCCAGCATTTT
j_gene: TRBJ1-1; d_gene: -; abundance: -; v_gene: TRBV6-5; CDR3aa: CASRDTGNTEAFF; CDR3nt: TGTGCCAGCAGGGACACAGGGAACACTGAAGCTTTCTTT
j_gene: TRBJ2-3; d_gene: TRBD2; abundance: -; v_gene: TRBV18; CDR3aa: CASSPLGVIAGVQGTQYF; CDR3nt: TGTGCCAGCTCACCCCTAGGTGTGATAGCGGGGGTCCAGGGAACGCAGTATTTT
j_gene: TRBJ1-6; d_gene: -; abundance: -; v_gene: TRBV19; CDR3aa: CASTPRQVSPGSSYNSPLHF; CDR3nt: TGTGCCAGTACCCCCCGGCAGGTTTCCCCCGGAAGCTCCTATAATTCACCCCTCCACTTT
j_gene: TRBJ2-1; d_gene: -; abundance: -; v_gene: TRBV7-6; CDR3aa: CASSSWTEDNEQFF; CDR3nt: TGTGCCAGCAGCTCCTGGACAGAGGACAATGAGCAGTTCTTC